The next 18 T cell receptor beta chains were all read from a single sample in a study of OX40 agonist ivuxolimab in advanced cancers. Method: immunoSEQ multiplex PCR; TCRdb's copy keeps in-frame clones and lacks some. The sample yields tens of thousands of clones, less than 95% seen once. Here the sequenced sample was CD4+ or CD8+ T cells sorted from blood, taken in a trial of the OX40 agonist ivuxolimab. Receptors were obtained from an adult with an advanced solid tumor such as melanoma, head and neck, liver or kidney cancer.

This chain links TRBV5-1 with TRBJ2-5; maybe TRBD1 (6 bases). Germline CDR1 SGHRS, CDR2 YFSETQ. The V gene lost 1 base and the J gene lost 3 bases, with 7 bases spanning the gap. The CDR3 length is 13 residues. The CDR3 spells CASSLHREETQYF. CDR3 nucleotide sequence: TGCGCCAGCAGCTTGCACAGGGAAGAGACCCAGTACTTC. The complete variable domain, with remaining parts taken from reference TRBV5-1 and TRBJ2-5, reads KAGVTQTPRYLIKTRGQQVTLSCSPISGHRSVSWYQQTPGQGLQFLFEYFSETQRNKGNFPGRFSGRQFSNSRSEMNVSTLELGDSALYLCASSLHREETQYFGPGTRLLVL.

This clone was picked up one time. V gene TRBV28 combines with J gene TRBJ1-2; TRBD1 might be the D (5 bases). Trimming stripped 6 bases from V and 2 bases from J, with 10 bases between. Germline V gives CDR1 MDHEN, CDR2 SYDVKM. This CDR3 is 13 amino acids long. The CDR3 sequence is CASRRQGNYGYTF. CDR3 DNA sequence: TGTGCCAGCAGAAGGCAGGGAAACTATGGCTACACCTTC.

This clone was observed a handful of times. The chain carries TRBV6-1 and TRBJ2-1; a possible D gene is TRBD2 (6 bases). V was cut by 10 bases and J by 8 bases, with 18 bases left in between. Germline lookup yields CDR1 MNHNS and CDR2 SASEGT. There are 13 residues in the CDR3. CDR3 region: CATKSGRADEQFF. DNA of the CDR3: TGTGCCACCAAATCCGGGAGAGCTGATGAGCAGTTCTTC.

The V call is TRBV11-1, the J call TRBJ1-2, with D hard to call. Between the trimmed V and J ends, which lost 4 bases and 2 bases, there was a span of 8 bases. The CDR3 runs 13 residues. CDR1 is SGHAT, CDR2 FQDESV, per germline (reference sequence). The chain's CDR3 is CASSSTVNYGYTF. The CDR3 coding sequence is TGTGCCAGCAGCTCTACAGTGAACTATGGCTACACCTTC.

The chain carries TRBV19 and TRBJ2-3; a possible D gene is TRBD2 (7 bases). V was pared by 5 bases and J by 3 bases, with 18 bases between. The CDR3 consists of 16 residues. Germline values: CDR1 LNHDA, CDR2 SQIVND (reference sequence). CDR3 bases: TGTGCCAGTAGTCAGGGGAGCGGGATTGGTACAGATACGCAGTATTTT. It yields the protein CASSQGSGIGTDTQYF.

The chain combines TRBV7-2 with TRBJ2-7, with 9 bases aligning to TRBD2. V shed 5 bases, J shed 4 bases, and the junction held 9 bases outside the gene matches. CDR1 SGHTA and CDR2 FQGNSA come from the germline V gene. The CDR3 totals 15 residues. Here the CDR3 reads CASSLTLAGIYEQYF. In DNA, the CDR3 is TGTGCCAGCAGCCTGACCCTAGCGGGGATATACGAGCAGTACTTC. The full variable domain, in which reference TRBV7-2 and TRBJ2-7 provide the parts outside the CDR3, is GAGVSQSPSNKVTEKGKDVELRCDPISGHTALYWYRQSLGQGLEFLIYFQGNSAPDKSGLPSDRFSAERTGGSVSTLTIQRTQQEDSAVYLCASSLTLAGIYEQYFGPGTRLTVT.

The V and J genes are TRBV2 and TRBJ2-7; a possible D gene is TRBD2 (6 bases). V lost 0 bases, J lost 0 bases, and 9 bases lay in between. The CDR3 contains 15 residues. CDR1 and CDR2 (germline): SNHLY, FYNNEI. The CDR3 loop is CASSEARGDSYEQYF. Here the CDR3 DNA reads TGTGCCAGCAGTGAAGCTCGCGGGGACTCCTACGAGCAGTACTTC. The variable domain in full, with the rest retrieved from reference TRBV2 and TRBJ2-7, is EPEVTQTPSHQVTQMGQEVILRCVPISNHLYFYWYRQILGQKVEFLVSFYNNEISEKSEIFDDQFSVERPDGSNFTLKIRSTKLEDSAMYFCASSEARGDSYEQYFGPGTRLTVT.

This chain uses TRBV2 with TRBJ1-1; TRBD1 agrees at 7 bases. V trimming: 4 bases; J trimming: 1 base; junction bases outside the gene matches: 12. This CDR3 has 17 amino acids. Germline-derived CDR1 and CDR2 are SNHLY and FYNNEI. The CDR3 loop reads CASSARQGQLGNTEAFF. The CDR3 bases are TGTGCCAGCAGTGCAAGACAGGGACAACTGGGGAACACTGAAGCTTTCTTT.

The chain recombines TRBV18 with TRBJ2-3, with TRBD2 as a possible D gene (5 bases). V gave up 2 bases and J gave up 0 bases, with 12 bases separating them. This CDR3 has 16 residues. Germline V gene data show CDR1 as KGHSH and CDR2 as LQKENI. CDR3 DNA sequence: TGTGCCAGCTCACCATTCGCGACTACTAGCACAGATACGCAGTATTTT. This codes for CASSPFATTSTDTQYF. The whole variable domain, remainder taken from reference TRBV18 and TRBJ2-3, is NAGVMQNPRHLVRRRGQEARLRCSPMKGHSHVYWYRQLPEEGLKFMVYLQKENIIDESGMPKERFSAEFPKEGPSILRIQQVVRGDSAAYFCASSPFATTSTDTQYFGPGTRLTVL.

This rearrangement joins TRBV6-5 to TRBJ1-2; D may be TRBD1 (6 bases). The CDR3 has 14 residues. Trimming shortened V by 5 bases and J by 5 bases, and 15 bases separated the two germline ends. CDR1 and CDR2 from the germline V gene are MNHEY and SVGAGI. The CDR3 DNA reads as TGTGCCAGCAGTGAAACAGGGAATTGGTATGGCTACACCTTC. This codes for CASSETGNWYGYTF.

The chain combines TRBV5-4 with TRBJ2-5, with 16 nucleotides matching TRBD2. The trim removed 4 bases at V and 5 bases at J, leaving 5 bases unmatched. CDR1 and CDR2 (germline): SGHNT, YYREEE (reference sequence). There are 16 residues in the CDR3. CDR3 amino acids: CASSQGLAGGSETQYF. The DNA of the CDR3 is TGTGCCAGCAGCCAGGGACTAGCGGGAGGGAGCGAGACCCAGTACTTC.

The chain links TRBV7-2 to TRBJ2-7; the match to TRBD2 covers 13 bases. Germline CDR1 and CDR2: SGHTA and FQGNSA. The CDR3 runs 19 residues. V dropped 0 bases and J dropped 1; count of bases not matched to a gene: 9. The CDR3 protein is CASSLARLAGGLGSYEQYF. CDR3 coding DNA: TGTGCCAGCAGCTTAGCGCGACTAGCGGGAGGTTTAGGGTCCTACGAGCAGTACTTC.

This rearrangement joins TRBV27 to TRBJ2-4; TRBD2 aligns across 8 bases. Trimming cost V 6 bases and J 8 bases; bases outside gene matches: 12. The CDR3 has 15 residues. Germline CDR1 and CDR2: MNHEY and SMNVEV (reference sequence). The CDR3 here is CASSRTDRRGDIQYF. DNA for the CDR3: TGTGCCAGCAGCCGGACCGACAGGCGGGGGGACATTCAGTACTTC.

With regard to this clone: A junction boundary mismatches the germline segment, possibly from a read error. The genes are TRBV7-9 and TRBJ2-7, with D perhaps TRBD1 or TRBD2 (5 bases each). Germline CDR1 SEHNR, CDR2 FQNEAQ (reference sequence). This CDR3 contains 11 residues. The CDR3, as DNA: TGTGCCAGCAGCACCCGGGACCAAGTACACTTC. As protein: CASSTRDQVHF.

The V and J genes are TRBV5-6 and TRBJ1-1; no definite D call. Trimming took off 4 bases at V and 2 bases at J, with 12 bases between the two ends. Germline V gives CDR1 SGHDT, CDR2 YYEEEE. CDR3 length: 14 amino acids. The CDR3 DNA sequence: TGTGCCAGCAGCCCCGGCTCGCTAAACACTGAAGCTTTCTTT. Its protein product is CASSPGSLNTEAFF.

This chain uses TRBV7-8 with TRBJ1-4, with 9 positions matching TRBD1. This CDR3 is built from 17 residues. J was trimmed by 3 bases and V by 1 base; bases with no gene match: 6. CDR1 SGHVS and CDR2 FQNEAQ come from the germline V gene. CDR3 residues: CASSLGDRVLANEKLFF. The CDR3 DNA follows: TGTGCCAGCAGCTTAGGGGACAGGGTTCTCGCTAATGAAAAACTGTTTTTT.

The rearrangement joins TRBV5-4 to TRBJ1-1; 9 nucleotides match TRBD1. The CDR3 is made up of 17 amino acids. CDR1 SGHNT and CDR2 YYREEE come from the germline V gene (reference sequence). Trimming at V came to 4 bases and at J to 5 bases, leaving 15 bases not matched to a gene. The DNA for the CDR3 is TGTGCCAGCAGCGGAGAGACAGGGGGATTCTTTTGGACTGAAGCTTTCTTT. This sequence encodes CASSGETGGFFWTEAFF. The entire variable domain, with the rest obtained from reference TRBV5-4 and TRBJ1-1, is as follows: ETGVTQSPTHLIKTRGQQVTLRCSSQSGHNTVSWYQQALGQGPQFIFQYYREEENGRGNFPPRFSGLQFPNYSSELNVNALELDDSALYLCASSGETGGFFWTEAFFGQGTRLTVV.

Regarding this clone: Other nucleotide sequences from this sample produce the same CDR3. This rearrangement joins TRBV30 to TRBJ1-5, with a tentative D call TRBD1 (6 bases). Germline CDR1 and CDR2: GTSNPN and SVGIG (reference sequence). The CDR3 is made up of 13 amino acids. V lost 1 base and J lost 6, with 10 bases in between. The CDR3: CAWSGGGGQPQHF. For the CDR3, the DNA is TGTGCCTGGAGTGGAGGAGGGGGTCAGCCCCAGCATTTT.